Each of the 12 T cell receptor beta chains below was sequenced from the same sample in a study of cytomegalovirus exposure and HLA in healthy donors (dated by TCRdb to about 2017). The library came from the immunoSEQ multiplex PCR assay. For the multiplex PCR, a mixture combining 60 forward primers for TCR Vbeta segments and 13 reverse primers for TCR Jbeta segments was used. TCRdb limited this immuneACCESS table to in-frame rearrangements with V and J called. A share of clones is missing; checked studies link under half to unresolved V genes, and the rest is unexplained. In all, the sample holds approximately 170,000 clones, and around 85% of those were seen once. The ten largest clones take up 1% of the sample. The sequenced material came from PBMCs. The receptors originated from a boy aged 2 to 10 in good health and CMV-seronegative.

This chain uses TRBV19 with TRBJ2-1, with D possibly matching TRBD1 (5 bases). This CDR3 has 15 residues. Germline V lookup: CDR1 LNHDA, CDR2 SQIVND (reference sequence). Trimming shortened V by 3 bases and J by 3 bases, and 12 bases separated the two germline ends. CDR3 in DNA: TGTGCCAGTAGTATCTCAGGGTCAAACTACAATGAGCAGTTCTTC. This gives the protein CASSISGSNYNEQFF.

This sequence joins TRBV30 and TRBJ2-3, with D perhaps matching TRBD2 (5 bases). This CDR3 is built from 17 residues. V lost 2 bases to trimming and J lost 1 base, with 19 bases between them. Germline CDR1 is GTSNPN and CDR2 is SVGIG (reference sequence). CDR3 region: CAWSTRRAADRTDTQYF. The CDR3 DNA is TGTGCCTGGAGTACCCGAAGGGCAGCGGACCGCACAGATACGCAGTATTTT. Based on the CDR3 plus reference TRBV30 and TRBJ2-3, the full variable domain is SQTIHQWPATLVQPVGSPLSLECTVEGTSNPNLYWYRQAAGRGLQLLFYSVGIGQISSEVPQNLSASRPQDRQFILSSKKLLLSDSGFYLCAWSTRRAADRTDTQYFGPGTRLTVL.

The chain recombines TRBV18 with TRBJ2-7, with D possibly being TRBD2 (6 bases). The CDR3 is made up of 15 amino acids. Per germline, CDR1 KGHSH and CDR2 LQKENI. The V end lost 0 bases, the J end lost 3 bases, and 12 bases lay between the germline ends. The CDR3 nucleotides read TGTGCCAGCTCACCACCGGTGGGACTTCTCTACGAGCAGTACTTC. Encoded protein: CASSPPVGLLYEQYF.

The CDR3 spells CASRTGAGNEKLFF. In DNA, the CDR3 is TGTGCCAGCCGCACAGGGGCTGGGAATGAAAAACTGTTTTTT. This sequence joins TRBV7-9 and TRBJ1-4, with 7 bases matching TRBD1. Germline trimming cut 8 bases from V and 5 bases from J; bases unmatched to any gene: 8. This CDR3 is built from 14 residues. Germline loops: CDR1 SEHNR, CDR2 FQNEAQ (reference sequence).

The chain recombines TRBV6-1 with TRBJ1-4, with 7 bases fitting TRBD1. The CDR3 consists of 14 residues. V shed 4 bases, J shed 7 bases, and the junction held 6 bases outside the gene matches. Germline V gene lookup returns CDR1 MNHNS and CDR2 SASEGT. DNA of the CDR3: TGTGCCAGCAGTGTCAACAGGGGAACTGAAAAACTGTTTTTT. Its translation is CASSVNRGTEKLFF.

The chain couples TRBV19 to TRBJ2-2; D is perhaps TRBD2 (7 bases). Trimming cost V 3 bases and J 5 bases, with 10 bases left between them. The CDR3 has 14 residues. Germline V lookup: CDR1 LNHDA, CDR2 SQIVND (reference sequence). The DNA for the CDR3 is TGTGCCAGTAGTATGGGGGGGCGAACCGGGGAGCTGTTTTTT. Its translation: CASSMGGRTGELFF.

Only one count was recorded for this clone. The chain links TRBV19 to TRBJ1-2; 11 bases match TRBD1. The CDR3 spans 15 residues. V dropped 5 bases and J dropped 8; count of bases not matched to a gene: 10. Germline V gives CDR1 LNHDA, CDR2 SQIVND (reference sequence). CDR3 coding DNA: TGTGCCAGTAGTTCCTGGACAGGGGGCCAGGGGGGCTACACCTTC. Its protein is CASSSWTGGQGGYTF.

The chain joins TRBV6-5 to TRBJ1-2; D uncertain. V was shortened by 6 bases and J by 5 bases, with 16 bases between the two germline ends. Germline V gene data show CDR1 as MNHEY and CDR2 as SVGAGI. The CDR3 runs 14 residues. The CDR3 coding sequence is TGTGCCAGCAGCCGTCCGGGGTTGCGTTATGGCTACACCTTC. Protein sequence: CASSRPGLRYGYTF.

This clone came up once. This chain's CDR3 is CASTSTGGANTGELFF. In DNA form, the CDR3 reads TGTGCCAGCACCTCTACAGGTGGCGCGAACACCGGGGAGCTGTTTTTT. J is TRBJ2-2 and V is TRBV28; the D gene is possibly TRBD1 (5 bases). The CDR3 has 16 residues. V lost 7 bases and J lost 0, with 15 bases in between. Looked up from germline, CDR1 is MDHEN and CDR2 is SYDVKM.

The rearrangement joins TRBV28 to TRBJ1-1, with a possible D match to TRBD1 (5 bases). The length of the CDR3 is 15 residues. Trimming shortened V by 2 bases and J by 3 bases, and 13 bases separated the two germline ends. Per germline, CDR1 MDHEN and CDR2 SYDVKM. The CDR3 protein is CASSLGGLKDTEAFF. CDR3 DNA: TGTGCCAGCAGTTTAGGGGGACTAAAGGACACTGAAGCTTTCTTT.

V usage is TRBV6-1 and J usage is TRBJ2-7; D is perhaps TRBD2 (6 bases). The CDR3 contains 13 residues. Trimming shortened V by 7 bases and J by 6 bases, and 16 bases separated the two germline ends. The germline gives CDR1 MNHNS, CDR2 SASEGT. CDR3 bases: TGTGCCAGCACGGGGAGGAGGGACGGCGAGCAGTACGTC. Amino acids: CASTGRRDGEQYV.

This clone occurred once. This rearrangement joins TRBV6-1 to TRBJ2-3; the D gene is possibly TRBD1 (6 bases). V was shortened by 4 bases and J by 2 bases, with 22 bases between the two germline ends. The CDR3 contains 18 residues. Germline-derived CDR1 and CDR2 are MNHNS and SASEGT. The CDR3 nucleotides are TGTGCCAGCAGTGCTATCGCAGGGGCCTCTGAAGCCACAGATACGCAGTATTTT. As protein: CASSAIAGASEATDTQYF.